This T cell receptor (beta chain) was identified during a study of cytomegalovirus exposure and HLA in healthy donors. General study points: Certain indistinguishable V segments, among them TRBV6-2 and TRBV6-3, were excluded. Within the data, a cluster of highly shared sequence variants was likely a sequencing artifact.

Primers included in the PCR were 60 Vbeta and 13 Jbeta primers. The method was immunoSEQ multiplex PCR; TCRdb's version includes in-frame clones alone and lacks a portion of them. The table records roughly 100,000 clones, around 72% of them present only once. The CDR3 covers 14 residues. Trimming took off 2 bases at V and 0 bases at J, with 8 bases between the two ends. Germline CDR1 reads SGHRS; CDR2 reads YFSETQ. A remark on this clone: Its antigen is as yet unknown.

Those who donated were healthy bone marrow donors. Specimen: PBMCs. This receptor was identified in a man aged 25 to 45 in good health and CMV-seronegative. The chain links TRBV5-1 to TRBJ1-1; maybe TRBD1 (5 bases). Written as DNA, the CDR3 is TGCGCCAGCAGCTTAGGGACTGTGAACACTGAAGCTTTCTTT. Translated, it gives CASSLGTVNTEAFF.